Listed below are T cell receptor beta chains from one sample, sequenced in a study of radiotherapy plus CTLA-4 blockade in lung cancer. Measured with immunoSEQ multiplex PCR; TCRdb has only the in-frame clones, and not every one. The table records fewer than 95,000 clones, under 90% of them present only once. The sequenced sample was peripheral blood, obtained from a patient treated with radiotherapy plus ipilimumab. The receptor source for this set is a human donor with non-small cell lung cancer who had stable disease on radiotherapy plus ipilimumab. CDR3s include the opening cysteine and the closing phenylalanine or tryptophan. Fields, in order: J gene, D gene, clone size, V gene, CDR3 DNA, CDR3 protein. The D gene is left open where the match is weak. Rows may omit the clone size; those that give it use once, few, many or a size class.

j_gene: TRBJ2-2
d_gene: NA
abundance: NA
v_gene: TRBV19
CDR3nt: TGTGCCAGTAGTACCGGGGCGAACACCGGGGAGCTGTTTTTT
CDR3aa: CASSTGANTGELFF

j_gene: TRBJ1-6
d_gene: NA
abundance: NA
v_gene: TRBV28
CDR3nt: TGTGCCAGTAGGACACAGAGCTCCTATAATTCACCCCTCCACTTT
CDR3aa: CASRTQSSYNSPLHF

j_gene: TRBJ1-4
d_gene: NA
abundance: NA
v_gene: TRBV6-1
CDR3nt: TGTGCCAGCGAGTCAAGGGTCACAACTAATGAAAAACTGTTTTTT
CDR3aa: CASESRVTTNEKLFF

j_gene: TRBJ1-5
d_gene: TRBD1
abundance: NA
v_gene: TRBV6-5
CDR3nt: TGTGCCAGCAGTATCACCGGGACAGGGTTCCAGCCCCAGCATTTT
CDR3aa: CASSITGTGFQPQHF

j_gene: TRBJ2-3
d_gene: NA
abundance: NA
v_gene: TRBV7-3
CDR3nt: TGTGCCAGCAGCCCCCGTAGGAGAGTAGATACGCAGTATTTT
CDR3aa: CASSPRRRVDTQYF

j_gene: TRBJ1-6
d_gene: NA
abundance: NA
v_gene: TRBV11-2
CDR3nt: TGTGCCAGCAGTTCGCGGGGGGAGGGTAATTCACCCCTCCACTTT
CDR3aa: CASSSRGEGNSPLHF

j_gene: TRBJ1-3
d_gene: TRBD1
abundance: NA
v_gene: TRBV6-1
CDR3nt: TGTGCCAGCAGTGAACCAGGGGGCCACTCTGGAAACACCATATATTTT
CDR3aa: CASSEPGGHSGNTIYF

j_gene: TRBJ1-3
d_gene: TRBD1
abundance: NA
v_gene: TRBV2
CDR3nt: TGTGCCAGCGCCGTGGGGTACAGGGGCGAGGAAAACACCATATATTTT
CDR3aa: CASAVGYRGEENTIYF

j_gene: TRBJ1-4
d_gene: NA
abundance: NA
v_gene: TRBV7-9
CDR3nt: TGTGCCAGCAGGCCGTCTTCTGGGATCTATGAAAAACTGTTTTTT
CDR3aa: CASRPSSGIYEKLFF

j_gene: TRBJ2-7
d_gene: NA
abundance: few
v_gene: TRBV11-2
CDR3nt: TGTGCCAGCAGCTCACGACGAGGGAATGAGGACGAGCAGTACTTC
CDR3aa: CASSSRRGNEDEQYF

j_gene: TRBJ1-1
d_gene: NA
abundance: few
v_gene: TRBV28
CDR3nt: TGTGCCAGCAGTCTAACCATGACAGGCACTGAAGCTTTCTTT
CDR3aa: CASSLTMTGTEAFF

j_gene: TRBJ2-1
d_gene: NA
abundance: NA
v_gene: TRBV9
CDR3nt: TGTGCCAGCAGCGTAGATGAGGGTTCCTACAATGAGCAGTTCTTC
CDR3aa: CASSVDEGSYNEQFF

j_gene: TRBJ2-7
d_gene: TRBD1
abundance: NA
v_gene: TRBV5-1
CDR3nt: TGCGCCAGCAGCTCGAGACAGGGGGCCTCCTACGAGCAGTACTTC
CDR3aa: CASSSRQGASYEQYF

j_gene: TRBJ1-4
d_gene: TRBD1
abundance: NA
v_gene: TRBV25-1
CDR3nt: TGTGCCAGCAGTGATAGGGACAGGAGAGGGGCTAATGAAAAACTGTTTTTT
CDR3aa: CASSDRDRRGANEKLFF

j_gene: TRBJ1-1
d_gene: NA
abundance: NA
v_gene: TRBV6-5
CDR3nt: TGTGCCAGCAAATCGGGAGGGGCCGGTGAAGCTTTCTTT
CDR3aa: CASKSGGAGEAFF

j_gene: TRBJ2-1
d_gene: TRBD2
abundance: once
v_gene: TRBV19
CDR3nt: TGTGCCAGTACCCCCGGGGGGAGTGAGCAGTTCTTC
CDR3aa: CASTPGGSEQFF

j_gene: TRBJ2-7
d_gene: NA
abundance: few
v_gene: TRBV28
CDR3nt: TGTGCCAGCAGTGGGATAACCTCTGACGAGCAGTACTTC
CDR3aa: CASSGITSDEQYF

j_gene: TRBJ2-1
d_gene: NA
abundance: NA
v_gene: TRBV5-1
CDR3nt: TGCGCCAGCAGCTTGGGTGGCGGTGGTCTCCCTGAGCAGTTCTTC
CDR3aa: CASSLGGGGLPEQFF

j_gene: TRBJ2-1
d_gene: NA
abundance: once
v_gene: TRBV9
CDR3nt: TGTGCCAGCAGCGTAGGACGAGCCTATGGATACAATGAGCAGTTCTTC
CDR3aa: CASSVGRAYGYNEQFF

j_gene: TRBJ1-2
d_gene: NA
abundance: NA
v_gene: TRBV21-1
CDR3nt: TGTGCCAGCAGTCAGGAGGGAGGCTACACCTTC
CDR3aa: CASSQEGGYTF

j_gene: TRBJ2-1
d_gene: TRBD2
abundance: NA
v_gene: TRBV2
CDR3nt: TGTGCCAGCAGTAGCGGGAGGGAACGGGGTGAGCAGTTCTTC
CDR3aa: CASSSGRERGEQFF

j_gene: TRBJ1-1
d_gene: TRBD1
abundance: NA
v_gene: TRBV9
CDR3nt: TGTGCCAGCAGCGTAACACAGGGGGCGCAAGCTTTCTTT
CDR3aa: CASSVTQGAQAFF

j_gene: TRBJ1-1
d_gene: TRBD1
abundance: once
v_gene: TRBV5-4
CDR3nt: TGTGCCAGCAGCCCAAGAGGGGGCGCACCCATGAACACTGAAGCTTTCTTT
CDR3aa: CASSPRGGAPMNTEAFF

j_gene: TRBJ1-1
d_gene: NA
abundance: NA
v_gene: TRBV9
CDR3nt: TGTGCCAGCAGCGTAGAGGTCAGGGGAAACACTGAAGCTTTCTTT
CDR3aa: CASSVEVRGNTEAFF

j_gene: TRBJ1-1
d_gene: NA
abundance: NA
v_gene: TRBV6-6
CDR3nt: TGTGCCAGCAGTTACTCATCCAGTTTGAACACTGAAGCTTTCTTT
CDR3aa: CASSYSSSLNTEAFF

j_gene: TRBJ2-6
d_gene: NA
abundance: NA
v_gene: TRBV27
CDR3nt: TGTGCCAGCAGTTTAAGGCCTGGGGCCAACGTCCTGACTTTC
CDR3aa: CASSLRPGANVLTF

j_gene: TRBJ2-3
d_gene: NA
abundance: NA
v_gene: TRBV28
CDR3nt: TGTGCCAGCCGTAGCGCGGGGTCCGCAGATACGCAGTATTTT
CDR3aa: CASRSAGSADTQYF

j_gene: TRBJ2-2
d_gene: NA
abundance: NA
v_gene: TRBV7-6
CDR3nt: TGTGCCAGCAGCTTAGTCCAGGGGGGCAACACCGGGGAGCTGTTTTTT
CDR3aa: CASSLVQGGNTGELFF

j_gene: TRBJ2-2
d_gene: NA
abundance: few
v_gene: TRBV7-9
CDR3nt: TGTGCCAAGACTTTACGGAACACCGGGGAGCTGTTTTTT
CDR3aa: CAKTLRNTGELFF

j_gene: TRBJ1-1
d_gene: NA
abundance: NA
v_gene: TRBV28
CDR3nt: TGTGCCAGCAAACTAGGGGTGAACACTGAAGCTTTCTTT
CDR3aa: CASKLGVNTEAFF

j_gene: TRBJ2-2
d_gene: NA
abundance: NA
v_gene: TRBV7-6
CDR3nt: TGTGCCAGCAGCTTAAACGCGGGACACCAGGCGAACACCGGGGAGCTGTTTTTT
CDR3aa: CASSLNAGHQANTGELFF

j_gene: TRBJ1-2
d_gene: TRBD1
abundance: NA
v_gene: TRBV18
CDR3nt: TGTGCCAGCTCACCGACCGGACAGGGGAGGGAGTATGGCTACACCTTC
CDR3aa: CASSPTGQGREYGYTF

j_gene: TRBJ1-6
d_gene: NA
abundance: NA
v_gene: TRBV2
CDR3nt: TGTGCCAGCAGTGAAGAGGTCCGGTGGCCGCATAATTCACCCCTCCACTTT
CDR3aa: CASSEEVRWPHNSPLHF

j_gene: TRBJ1-6
d_gene: NA
abundance: NA
v_gene: TRBV5-1
CDR3nt: TGCGCCAGCAGCACCAGGAGCTCCTATAATTCACCCCTCCACTTT
CDR3aa: CASSTRSSYNSPLHF

j_gene: TRBJ1-2
d_gene: NA
abundance: NA
v_gene: TRBV18
CDR3nt: TGTGCCAGCTCACCCGACAGTATCTTCTATGGCTACACCTTC
CDR3aa: CASSPDSIFYGYTF

j_gene: TRBJ1-2
d_gene: TRBD1
abundance: NA
v_gene: TRBV19
CDR3nt: TGTGCCAGTAGTATCAGGGGGCGCAACTATGGCTACACCTTC
CDR3aa: CASSIRGRNYGYTF

j_gene: TRBJ1-2
d_gene: TRBD1
abundance: NA
v_gene: TRBV28
CDR3nt: TGTGCCAGCCGGGACAGGGGCCCCACCTATGGCTACACCTTC
CDR3aa: CASRDRGPTYGYTF

j_gene: TRBJ1-4
d_gene: NA
abundance: NA
v_gene: TRBV19
CDR3nt: TGTGCCAGTAGTATCCAGGAGACAACTAATGAAAAACTGTTTTTT
CDR3aa: CASSIQETTNEKLFF

j_gene: TRBJ2-7
d_gene: NA
abundance: NA
v_gene: TRBV7-5
CDR3nt: TGTGTCAGAAGCCCGGGCGTCGGGAGGGTCTCCTACGAGCAGTACTTC
CDR3aa: CVRSPGVGRVSYEQYF

j_gene: TRBJ1-1
d_gene: NA
abundance: few
v_gene: TRBV28
CDR3nt: TGTGCCAGCAGTTTCAGTACAGGGTGGACTTTCTTT
CDR3aa: CASSFSTGWTFF

j_gene: TRBJ2-1
d_gene: NA
abundance: NA
v_gene: TRBV19
CDR3nt: TGTGCCAGTAACTCCGGAGGGCCAGTCTACAATGAGCAGTTCTTC
CDR3aa: CASNSGGPVYNEQFF

j_gene: TRBJ1-3
d_gene: NA
abundance: NA
v_gene: TRBV14
CDR3nt: TGTGCCAGCAGCCAAGCTTCTTTTAGCTCTGGAAACACCATATATTTT
CDR3aa: CASSQASFSSGNTIYF

j_gene: TRBJ1-3
d_gene: TRBD1
abundance: NA
v_gene: TRBV6-1
CDR3nt: TGTGCCAGCAGTGTACAGGGGACCTCAGGAAACACCATATATTTT
CDR3aa: CASSVQGTSGNTIYF

j_gene: TRBJ2-1
d_gene: NA
abundance: NA
v_gene: TRBV9
CDR3nt: TGTGCCAGCAGCGTAGGGATCGGGGAGTCCTACAATGAGCAGTTCTTC
CDR3aa: CASSVGIGESYNEQFF

j_gene: TRBJ2-5
d_gene: TRBD2
abundance: NA
v_gene: TRBV7-3
CDR3nt: TGTGCCAGCAGCTCGGGTAGCGGGAGTAGGGAGACCCAGTACTTC
CDR3aa: CASSSGSGSRETQYF

j_gene: TRBJ1-2
d_gene: NA
abundance: NA
v_gene: TRBV7-3
CDR3nt: TGTGCCAGCAGCTTTGAGGGGTATGAAGGCTACACCTTC
CDR3aa: CASSFEGYEGYTF

j_gene: TRBJ1-5
d_gene: NA
abundance: few
v_gene: TRBV28
CDR3nt: TGTGCCAGCAGTACCAACTCCGACCCCCAGCATTTT
CDR3aa: CASSTNSDPQHF

j_gene: TRBJ1-5
d_gene: NA
abundance: NA
v_gene: TRBV28
CDR3nt: TGTGCCAGCAGTCGACGACAGGCGGGTCAGCCCCAGCATTTT
CDR3aa: CASSRRQAGQPQHF

j_gene: TRBJ1-1
d_gene: NA
abundance: NA
v_gene: TRBV5-1
CDR3nt: TGCGCCAGCACCACATCCGGGGGGAACACTGAAGCTTTCTTT
CDR3aa: CASTTSGGNTEAFF